This record covers a single T cell receptor beta chain. Its antigen remains unknown. Naive CD8 cells lacked CD45RO and underwent positive selection for CCR7, leaving out terminally differentiated effector memory CD45RA+ cells. The authors' processing: ImmunoSEQ junction-only sequences lacked quality scores, so their filtering differed. The table came from immunoSEQ multiplex PCR; TCRdb's copy has only in-frame clones and leaves some out. The V and J calls and clone size come from that table; D and trimming were worked out from the DNA. The sample records 2 million or so clones, about 94% being singletons. This entry comes from a study of shared clonotypes between healthy human individuals. Overall study: Researchers drew samples from two women and a few men aged 18 to 49.

Broader study findings: It was observed that about 5% of naive CD4 clonotypes were shared across a few donors.

V lost 1 base and J 7 bases, leaving 8 bases between the germline ends. This CDR3 is built from 13 residues. Germline CDR1 reads LGHNA; CDR2 reads YSLEER. The source material was naive CD8+ T cells sorted from blood. The sequence was obtained from a man aged 18 to 29 in good health. This rearrangement joins TRBV4-3 to TRBJ2-1, with D unresolved. In nucleotides, the CDR3 is TGCGCCAGCAGCCAAGCCCAGAAAAATGAGCAGTTCTTC. This gives the protein CASSQAQKNEQFF.